Below, one TCR beta chain is given with its context. The data stem from a study of cytomegalovirus exposure and HLA in healthy donors. PCR employed 60 Vbeta and 13 Jbeta primers. Data came from immunoSEQ multiplex PCR; TCRdb stores just in-frame clones and leaves some out. Here the sample spans some 170,000 clones, roughly 76% being singletons. The germline gives CDR1 SNHLY, CDR2 FYNNEI. Trimming left V 6 bases short and J 3 bases short, with 23 bases between. The CDR3 totals 17 residues. This receptor was taken from a woman between 45 and 65 years old in good health and CMV-seronegative. Sample: PBMCs. The V call is TRBV2, the J call TRBJ2-5, with TRBD2 as a possible D gene (5 bases). The CDR3 loop is CASRRVGIRSSKETQYF. The CDR3 region has the DNA TGTGCCAGCAGGCGGGTGGGCATCCGCAGCTCTAAAGAGACCCAGTACTTC.